The subject of this entry is one TCR beta chain. Original processing notes: Researchers report that nucleated cell counts were estimated from reference gene primer amplification. This table comes from immunoSEQ multiplex PCR, and its TCRdb copy is limited to in-frame clones, with some not included. For V, J and clone size, that table is used; D and trimming come from the DNA. The sample carries approximately 100,000 clones, around 91% recorded once. This entry is derived from a study of blood T cell repertoires in COVID-19. Study-wide context: Whether acute or convalescent, the COVID-19 samples came from the United States, Italy and Spain. In each case, the material was cDNA or gDNA derived from T cells, B-cell-depleted T cells, or PBMCs.

The CDR3 consists of 12 residues. V lost 7 bases to trimming and J lost 6 bases, with 12 bases between them. Sequenced: peripheral blood. This chain joins TRBV12-3 or TRBV12-4 and TRBJ1-1; D ambiguous. This receptor was obtained from a woman over 75 with acute or convalescent COVID-19. The CDR3 region is CASTTVGAEAFF. The CDR3 DNA sequence: TGTGCCAGCACTACCGTCGGGGCTGAAGCTTTCTTT.